This TCR beta chain was observed in a study of T cells in Graves' hyperthyroidism and ophthalmopathy. This clonotype was seen repeatedly, ten times or more. Authors of the study amplified TCR beta CDR3 regions from RNA transcripts. A first-round RT-PCR of the TCR CDR3 used the HTBI primer set. TCRdb re-called the multiplex PCR reads with MiXCR, one entry per CDR3 protein. The sample lists about 570,000 distinct CDR3 sequences; roughly 50% were seen once. This CDR3 comprises 13 residues. CDR1 is KGHDR and CDR2 is SFDVKD in the germline V gene. J gave up 6 bases and V 5 bases, and 4 bases lay outside the gene matches.

Sequencing was performed on peripheral blood or thyroid tissue (not recorded which). This clonotype was sampled from an adult woman with Graves' disease, either hyperthyroidism or ophthalmopathy (not recorded which). V is TRBV24-1 and J is TRBJ2-5; TRBD1 aligns across 8 bases. Here the CDR3 DNA reads TGTGCCACCAGTGGGCAGGGGGCGAAGACCCAGTACTTC. This sequence encodes CATSGQGAKTQYF.